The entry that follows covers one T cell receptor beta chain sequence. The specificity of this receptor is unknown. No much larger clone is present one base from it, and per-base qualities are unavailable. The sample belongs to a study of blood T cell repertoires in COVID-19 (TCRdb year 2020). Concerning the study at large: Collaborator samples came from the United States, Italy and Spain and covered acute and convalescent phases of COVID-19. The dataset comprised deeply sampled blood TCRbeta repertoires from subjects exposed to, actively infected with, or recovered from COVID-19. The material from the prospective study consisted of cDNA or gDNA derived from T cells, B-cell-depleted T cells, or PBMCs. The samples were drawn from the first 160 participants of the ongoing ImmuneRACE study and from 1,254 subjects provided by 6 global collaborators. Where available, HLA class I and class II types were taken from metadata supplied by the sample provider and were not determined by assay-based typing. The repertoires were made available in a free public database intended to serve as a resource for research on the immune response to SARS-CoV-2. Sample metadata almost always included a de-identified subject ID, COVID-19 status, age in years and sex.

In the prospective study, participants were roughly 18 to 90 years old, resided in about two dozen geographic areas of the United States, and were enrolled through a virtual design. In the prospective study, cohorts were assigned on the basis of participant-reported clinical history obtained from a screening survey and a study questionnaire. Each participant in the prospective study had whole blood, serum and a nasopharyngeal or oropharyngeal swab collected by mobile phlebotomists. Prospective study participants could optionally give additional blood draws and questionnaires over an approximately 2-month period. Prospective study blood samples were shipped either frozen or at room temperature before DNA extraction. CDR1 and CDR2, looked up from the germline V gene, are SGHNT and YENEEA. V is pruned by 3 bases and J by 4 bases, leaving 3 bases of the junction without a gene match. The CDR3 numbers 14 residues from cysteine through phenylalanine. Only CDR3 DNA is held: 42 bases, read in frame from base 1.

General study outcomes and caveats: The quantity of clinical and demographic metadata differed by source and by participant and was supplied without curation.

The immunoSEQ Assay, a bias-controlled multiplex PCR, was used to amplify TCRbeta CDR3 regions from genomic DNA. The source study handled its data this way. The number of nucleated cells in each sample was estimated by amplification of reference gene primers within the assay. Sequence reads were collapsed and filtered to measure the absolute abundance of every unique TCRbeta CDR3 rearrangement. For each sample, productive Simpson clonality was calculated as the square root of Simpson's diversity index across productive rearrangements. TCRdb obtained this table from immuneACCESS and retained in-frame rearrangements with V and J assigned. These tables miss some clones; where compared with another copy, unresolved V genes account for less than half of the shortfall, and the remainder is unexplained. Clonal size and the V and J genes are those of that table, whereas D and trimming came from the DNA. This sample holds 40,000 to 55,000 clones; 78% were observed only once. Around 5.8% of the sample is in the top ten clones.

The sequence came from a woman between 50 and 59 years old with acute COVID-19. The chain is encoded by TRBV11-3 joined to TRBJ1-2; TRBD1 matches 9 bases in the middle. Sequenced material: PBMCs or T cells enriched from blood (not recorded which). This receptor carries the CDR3 CASSLGQGRYGYTF. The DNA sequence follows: TGTGCCAGCAGCTTGGGACAGGGACGCTATGGCTACACCTTC. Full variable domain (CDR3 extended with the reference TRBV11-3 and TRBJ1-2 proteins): EAGVVQSPRYKIIEKKQPVAFWCNPISGHNTLYWYLQNLGQGPELLIRYENEEAVDDSQLPKDRFSAERLKGVDSTLKIQPAELGDSAVYLCASSLGQGRYGYTFGSGTRLTVV.